The 24 T cell receptor beta chains given below trace back to one sample, sequenced in a study of blood T cell repertoires in COVID-19. Only in-frame clones appear in the TCRdb table, and some are missing; sequencing was by immunoSEQ multiplex PCR. The repertoire holds about 200,000 clones, with 79% as singletons. The sequenced sample was peripheral blood. These receptors all come from a woman between 40 and 50 years old with COVID-19, enrolled during active disease.

The rearrangement joins TRBV6-5 to TRBJ2-7, with 8 bases aligning to TRBD2. The CDR3 loop spans 14 amino acids. The junction had 13 bases not matched to a gene; V was cut back by 11 bases and J by 4 bases. Per the germline V gene, CDR1 is MNHEY and CDR2 is SVGAGI. The DNA of the CDR3 is TGTGCCTCACGGGGCGGGAGGCGGAGGTACGAGCAGTACTTC. This gives the protein CASRGGRRRYEQYF.

This clone appeared a single time. The CDR3 spells CASSQVASRPGQVPDTQYF. CDR3 DNA: TGCGCCAGCAGCCAAGTCGCGTCACGGCCGGGACAGGTCCCAGATACGCAGTATTTT. The chain links TRBV4-3 to TRBJ2-3; 8 bases are shared with TRBD1. The CDR3 extends over 19 amino acids. The V gene end was trimmed by 1 base and the J gene end by 4 bases; junction bases not matched to a gene: 16. Germline V lookup: CDR1 LGHNA, CDR2 YSLEER.

The rearrangement uses TRBV7-2 and TRBJ1-2; 9 nucleotides align to TRBD1. This CDR3 has 16 amino acids. V lost 0 bases, J lost 2 bases, and 4 bases stayed unmatched. Germline V gene data show CDR1 as SGHTA and CDR2 as FQGNSA. Here the CDR3 DNA reads TGTGCCAGCAGCTTAGCCCTCGGGACAGGGAACTATGGCTACACCTTC. Protein product: CASSLALGTGNYGYTF. The full variable domain, in which reference TRBV7-2 and TRBJ1-2 provide the parts outside the CDR3, is GAGVSQSPSNKVTEKGKDVELRCDPISGHTALYWYRQSLGQGLEFLIYFQGNSAPDKSGLPSDRFSAERTGGSVSTLTIQRTQQEDSAVYLCASSLALGTGNYGYTFGSGTRLTVV.

J is TRBJ1-3 and V is TRBV14; D uncertain. CDR1 SGHDN and CDR2 FVKESK come from the germline V gene. CDR3 length equals 15 residues. V was trimmed by 0 bases and J by 0 bases, leaving 6 bases between them. The CDR3: CASSQEANSGNTIYF. The CDR3, as DNA: TGTGCCAGCAGCCAAGAAGCAAACTCTGGAAACACCATATATTTT.

J is TRBJ2-2 and V is TRBV10-1; D perhaps matches TRBD2 (5 bases). This CDR3 comprises 15 residues. Germline assignment: CDR1 WNHNN and CDR2 SYGVQD (reference sequence). Trimming stripped 0 bases from V and 4 bases from J, with 9 bases between. The CDR3 coding sequence is TGCGCCAGCAGTGAGTCGTCGGGAATCACCGGGGAGCTGTTTTTT. As protein: CASSESSGITGELFF.

This clone was seen more than once but under ten times. The chain carries TRBV4-2 and TRBJ2-7, with D tentatively TRBD1 (6 bases). The CDR3 runs to 15 residues. The V and J ends lost 1 base and 3 bases respectively, with 13 bases between them. Germline lookup yields CDR1 LGHNA and CDR2 YNFKEQ. This chain's CDR3 is CASSQGAQGNYEQYF. As DNA, the CDR3 is TGTGCCAGCAGCCAAGGGGCCCAGGGGAACTACGAGCAGTACTTC.

The chain carries TRBV3-1 (or the pseudogene TRBV3-2) and TRBJ2-7, with TRBD2 matching 10 bases. Losses at the gene ends were 8 bases for V and 6 bases for J; bases not matched to a gene: 7. Germline V gene data show CDR1 as LGHDT and CDR2 as YNNKEL (reference sequence). The CDR3 runs to 13 residues. CDR3 loop: CASLAGEMGEQYF. DNA of the CDR3: TGTGCCAGCCTAGCGGGAGAGATGGGCGAGCAGTACTTC.

This clone was picked up a small number of times. The chain recombines TRBV6-4 with TRBJ1-4, with D unresolved. Trimming cost V 8 bases and J 5 bases, with 15 bases left between them. The CDR3 runs 14 residues. CDR1 MRHNA and CDR2 SNTAGT come from the germline V gene. CDR3 coding DNA: TGTGCCAGCCCGGACGGGGTTTTCAATGAAAAACTGTTTTTT. The encoded protein is CASPDGVFNEKLFF.

The chain employs TRBV6-6 and TRBJ1-3; TRBD1 matches at 7 bases. This CDR3 spans 14 amino acids. Trimming cost V 5 bases and J 4 bases; bases outside gene matches: 5. Germline lookup yields CDR1 MNHNY and CDR2 SVGAGI (reference sequence). CDR3 bases: TGTGCCAGCAGTGCCGGGACAGAGGGAAACACCATATATTTT. It translates to CASSAGTEGNTIYF.

The CDR3 here is CASSFVSTETQYF. The CDR3 nucleotides read TGTGCCAGCAGCTTCGTGAGTACAGAGACCCAGTACTTC. The chain employs TRBV7-2 and TRBJ2-5; D remains ambiguous. CDR3 size: 13 residues. Trimming took off 3 bases at V and 4 bases at J, with 9 bases between the two ends. Germline CDR1 SGHTA, CDR2 FQGNSA.

The chain has TRBV11-2 and TRBJ1-2; possible D gene TRBD1, 5 bases. Germline lookup yields CDR1 SGHAT and CDR2 FQNNGV. This CDR3 contains 16 residues. V was shortened by 1 base and J by 6 bases, with 18 bases between the two germline ends. DNA of the CDR3: TGTGCCAGCAGCTTAGTCCGGAGGGGAGGGTATAATGGCTACACCTTC. Amino acid sequence: CASSLVRRGGYNGYTF.

The chain couples TRBV7-9 to TRBJ2-5; TRBD1 matches 8 bases. From germline, CDR1 is SEHNR and CDR2 FQNEAQ (reference sequence). V gave up 5 bases and J gave up 3 bases; unmatched junction bases: 14. The CDR3 covers 17 residues. CDR3 DNA sequence: TGTGCCAGCAGCCCGTCTTTGGGGACAGGAGCGAAAGAGACCCAGTACTTC. Translation: CASSPSLGTGAKETQYF.

For the CDR3, the DNA is TGTGCCAGCTCACCCCCTAGCGGGAGGGTCCCCTACAATGAGCAGTTCTTC. Translated, it gives CASSPPSGRVPYNEQFF. The chain joins TRBV18 to TRBJ2-1, with TRBD2 identical over 12 bases. Trimming removed 3 bases from V and 2 bases from J; junction bases left unmatched: 5. This CDR3 is built from 17 residues. Germline CDR1 is KGHSH and CDR2 is LQKENI. Drawing the rest from reference TRBV18 and TRBJ2-1, the complete variable domain is NAGVMQNPRHLVRRRGQEARLRCSPMKGHSHVYWYRQLPEEGLKFMVYLQKENIIDESGMPKERFSAEFPKEGPSILRIQQVVRGDSAAYFCASSPPSGRVPYNEQFFGPGTRLTVL.

This clone appeared many times. This rearrangement joins TRBV6-2 or TRBV6-3 to TRBJ1-4, with 9 positions matching TRBD1. From germline, CDR1 is MNHEY and CDR2 SVGEGT. The CDR3 has 16 residues. Trimming at V came to 6 bases and at J to 6 bases, leaving 11 bases not matched to a gene. CDR3 nucleotides: TGTGCCAGCAGCAAAGGGACAGGGAAAGGCCATGAAAAACTGTTTTTT. This encodes CASSKGTGKGHEKLFF.

V is TRBV13 and J is TRBJ1-1, with D tentatively TRBD1 (5 bases). This CDR3 is built from 13 residues. From germline, CDR1 is PRHDT and CDR2 FYEKMQ (reference sequence). Trimming pared 8 bases from V and 10 bases from J, leaving 20 bases between. CDR3 coding DNA: TGTGCCAGCGTGAGAGGGGAGGTCGTACGAGCTTTCTTT. This gives the protein CASVRGEVVRAFF.

This clone was picked up a small number of times. The chain carries TRBV6-6 and TRBJ1-6; the D gene is possibly TRBD1 (6 bases). V lost 0 bases and J 8 bases, leaving 11 bases between the germline ends. Germline V gives CDR1 MNHNY, CDR2 SVGAGI (reference sequence). The CDR3 runs to 15 residues. The CDR3 nucleotides read TGTGCCAGCAGTTACTCCGAACCAGGGGATTCACCCCTCCACTTT. Encoded protein: CASSYSEPGDSPLHF.

J is TRBJ2-1 and V is TRBV6-6; weak D call: TRBD2 (5 bases). The CDR3 is 15 residues long. V was clipped by 2 bases and J by 1 base, with 9 bases between them. Germline V gives CDR1 MNHNY, CDR2 SVGAGI (reference sequence). This chain's CDR3 is CASSYGERSYNEQFF. CDR3 coding DNA: TGTGCCAGCAGTTACGGGGAGCGTTCCTACAATGAGCAGTTCTTC.

DNA for the CDR3: TGTGCCACCAGCAGAGGCGGGGGTTATGAGCAGTTCTTC. Its protein is CATSRGGGYEQFF. The rearrangement uses TRBV15 and TRBJ2-1, with 7 bases that match TRBD2. V shed 1 base, J shed 8 bases, and the junction held 2 bases outside the gene matches. The CDR3 covers 13 residues. Germline lookup yields CDR1 LNHNV and CDR2 YYDKDF (reference sequence).

V is TRBV3-1 (or the pseudogene TRBV3-2) and J is TRBJ2-7; 8 nucleotides line up with TRBD1. V trimming: 4 bases; J trimming: 3 bases; junction bases outside the gene matches: 5. The germline gives CDR1 LGHDT, CDR2 YNNKEL (reference sequence). This CDR3 spans 14 amino acids. CDR3 loop: CASSRPGQGYEQYF. CDR3 sequence (DNA): TGTGCCAGCAGCCGCCCAGGACAGGGCTACGAGCAGTACTTC.

CDR3 in DNA: TGCAGCGTTAACCGGGAAAATGAGCAGTTCTTC. It is translated as CSVNRENEQFF. The V gene is TRBV29-1, the J gene TRBJ2-1; D is perhaps TRBD2 (5 bases). V lost 5 bases and J 7 bases, leaving 9 bases between the germline ends. The CDR3 sequence is 11 residues long. Germline V gene lookup returns CDR1 SQVTM and CDR2 ANQGSEA.

The chain combines TRBV3-1 (or the pseudogene TRBV3-2) with TRBJ1-4; 7 positions match TRBD1. Germline assignment: CDR1 LGHDT and CDR2 YNNKEL (reference sequence). This CDR3 has 16 residues. V was clipped by 3 bases and J by 0 bases; unmatched bases: 4. CDR3 amino acids: CASSHPGTATNEKLFF. The CDR3 DNA reads as TGTGCCAGCAGCCATCCCGGGACAGCAACTAATGAAAAACTGTTTTTT.

The rearrangement links TRBV9 to TRBJ1-1; D is perhaps TRBD1 (6 bases). This CDR3 comprises 14 residues. Germline loops: CDR1 SGDLS, CDR2 YYNGEE. V lost 0 bases and J 1 base, leaving 7 bases between the germline ends. The CDR3 DNA follows: TGTGCCAGCAGCGTAGAACAGGGGAACACTGAAGCTTTCTTT. Its protein is CASSVEQGNTEAFF. The full variable domain, in which reference TRBV9 and TRBJ1-1 provide the parts outside the CDR3, is DSGVTQTPKHLITATGQRVTLRCSPRSGDLSVYWYQQSLDQGLQFLIQYYNGEERAKGNILERFSAQQFPDLHSELNLSSLELGDSALYFCASSVEQGNTEAFFGQGTRLTVV.

The V gene is TRBV29-1, the J gene TRBJ1-4; D unresolved. The V gene lost 5 bases and the J gene lost 0 bases, with 16 bases spanning the gap. CDR1 is SQVTM and CDR2 is ANQGSEA in the germline V gene. The CDR3 totals 16 residues. DNA of the CDR3: TGCAGCGTTTCTGGAGGAGCCCTTCCAACTAATGAAAAACTGTTTTTT. It yields the protein CSVSGGALPTNEKLFF.

The chain recombines TRBV29-1 with TRBJ2-2; 7 nucleotides line up with TRBD1. CDR1 is SQVTM and CDR2 is ANQGSEA in the germline V gene. The length of the CDR3 is 11 residues. The CDR3 sequence is CSGGLTGELFF. In nucleotides, the CDR3 is TGCTCAGGGGGTCTCACCGGGGAGCTGTTTTTT.